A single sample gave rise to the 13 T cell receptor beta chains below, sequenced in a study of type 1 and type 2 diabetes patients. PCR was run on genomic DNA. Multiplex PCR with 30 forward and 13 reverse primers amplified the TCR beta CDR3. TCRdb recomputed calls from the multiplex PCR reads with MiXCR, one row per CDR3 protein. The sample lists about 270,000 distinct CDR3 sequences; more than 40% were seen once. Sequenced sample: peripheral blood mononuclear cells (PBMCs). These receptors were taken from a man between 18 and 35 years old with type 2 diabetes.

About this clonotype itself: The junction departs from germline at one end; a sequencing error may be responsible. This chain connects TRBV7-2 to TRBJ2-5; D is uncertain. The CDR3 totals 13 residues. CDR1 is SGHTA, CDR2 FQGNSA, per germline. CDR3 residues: CASSNGVKETQHF. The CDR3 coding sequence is TGTGCCAGCAGCAACGGAGTGAAAGAGACCCAGCACTTC.

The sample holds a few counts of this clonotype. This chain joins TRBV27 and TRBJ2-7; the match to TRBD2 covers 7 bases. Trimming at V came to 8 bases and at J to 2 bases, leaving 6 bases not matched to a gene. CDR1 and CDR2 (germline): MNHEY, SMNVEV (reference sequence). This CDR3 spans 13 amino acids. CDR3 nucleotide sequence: TGTGCCAGCGGGGGACTATCTCCCTACGAGCAGTACTTC. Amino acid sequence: CASGGLSPYEQYF.

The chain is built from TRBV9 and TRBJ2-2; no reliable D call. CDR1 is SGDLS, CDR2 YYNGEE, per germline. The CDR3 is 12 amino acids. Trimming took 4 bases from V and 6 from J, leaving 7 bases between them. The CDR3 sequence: CASSSKAGELFF. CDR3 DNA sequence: TGTGCCAGCAGCTCGAAAGCCGGGGAGCTGTTTTTT.

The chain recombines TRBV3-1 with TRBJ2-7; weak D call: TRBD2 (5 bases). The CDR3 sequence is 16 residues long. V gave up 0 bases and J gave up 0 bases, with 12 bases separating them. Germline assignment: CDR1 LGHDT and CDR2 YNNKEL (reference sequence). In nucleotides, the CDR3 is TGTGCCAGCAGCCAAGATGAGGGTTTGAGCTCCTACGAGCAGTACTTC. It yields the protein CASSQDEGLSSYEQYF.

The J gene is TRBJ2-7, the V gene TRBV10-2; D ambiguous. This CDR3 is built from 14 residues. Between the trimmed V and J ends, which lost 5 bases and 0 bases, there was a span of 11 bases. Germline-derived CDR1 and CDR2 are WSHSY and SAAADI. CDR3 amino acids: CASSLHTDSYEQYF. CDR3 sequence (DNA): TGCGCCAGCAGTTTACATACGGACTCCTACGAGCAGTACTTC.

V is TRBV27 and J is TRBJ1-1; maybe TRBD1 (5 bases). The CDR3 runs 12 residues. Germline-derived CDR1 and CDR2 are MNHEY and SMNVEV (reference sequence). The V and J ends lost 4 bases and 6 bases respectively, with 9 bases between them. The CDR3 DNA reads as TGTGCCAGCAGTTCACAGGCGGCTGAAGCTTTCTTT. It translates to CASSSQAAEAFF.

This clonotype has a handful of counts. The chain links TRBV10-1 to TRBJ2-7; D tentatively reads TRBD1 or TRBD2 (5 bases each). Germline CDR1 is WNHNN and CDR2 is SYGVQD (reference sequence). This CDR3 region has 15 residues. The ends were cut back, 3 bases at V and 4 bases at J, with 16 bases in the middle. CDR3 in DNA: TGCGCCAGCAGTGAAGAGAGGGACGCCGTTTACGAGCAGTACTTC. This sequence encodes CASSEERDAVYEQYF.

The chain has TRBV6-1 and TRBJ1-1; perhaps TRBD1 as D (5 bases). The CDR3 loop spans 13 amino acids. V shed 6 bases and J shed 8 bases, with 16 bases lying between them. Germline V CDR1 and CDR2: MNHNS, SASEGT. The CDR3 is CASRTGGAVEAFF. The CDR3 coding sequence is TGTGCCAGCAGGACGGGCGGGGCGGTGGAAGCTTTCTTT.

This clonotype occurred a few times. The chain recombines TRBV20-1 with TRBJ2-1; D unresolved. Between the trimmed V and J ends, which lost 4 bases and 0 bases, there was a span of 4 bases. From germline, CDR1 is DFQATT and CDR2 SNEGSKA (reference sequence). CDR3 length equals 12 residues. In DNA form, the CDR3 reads TGCAGTGCTACGGTCTCCTACAATGAGCAGTTCTTC. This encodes CSATVSYNEQFF.

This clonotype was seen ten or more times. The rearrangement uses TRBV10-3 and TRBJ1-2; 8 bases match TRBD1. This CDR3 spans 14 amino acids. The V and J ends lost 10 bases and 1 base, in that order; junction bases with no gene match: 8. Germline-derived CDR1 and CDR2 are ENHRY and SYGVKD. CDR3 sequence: CATLGTGHNYGYTF. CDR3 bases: TGTGCCACCTTAGGGACAGGCCATAACTATGGCTACACCTTC.

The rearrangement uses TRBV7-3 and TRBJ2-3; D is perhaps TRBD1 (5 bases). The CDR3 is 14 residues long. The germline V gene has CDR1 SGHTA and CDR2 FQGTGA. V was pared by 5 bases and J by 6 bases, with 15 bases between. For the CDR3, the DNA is TGTGCCAGCAGCCGAGGACACGCAACGGATACGCAGTATTTT. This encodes CASSRGHATDTQYF.

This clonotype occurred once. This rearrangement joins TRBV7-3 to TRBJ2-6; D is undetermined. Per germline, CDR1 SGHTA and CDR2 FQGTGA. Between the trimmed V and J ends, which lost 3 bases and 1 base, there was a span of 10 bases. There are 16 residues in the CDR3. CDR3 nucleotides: TGTGCCAGCAGCTTGGTGTACGCATCTGGGGCCAACGTCCTGACTTTC. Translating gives CASSLVYASGANVLTF.

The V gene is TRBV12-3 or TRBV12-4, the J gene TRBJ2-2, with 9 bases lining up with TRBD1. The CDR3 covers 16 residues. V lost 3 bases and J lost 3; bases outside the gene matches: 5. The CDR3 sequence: CASSFGTGRDTGELFF. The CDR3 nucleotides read TGTGCCAGCAGTTTTGGGACAGGGAGGGACACCGGGGAGCTGTTTTTT.